This TCR beta chain was captured by sequencing in a study of blood T cell repertoires in COVID-19. About the research overall: Acute and convalescent COVID-19 samples came from the United States, Italy and Spain. PBMCs, B-cell-depleted T cells, or T cells provided the cDNA or gDNA that made up the material.

Germline CDR1 and CDR2: SGDLS and YYNGEE. The CDR3 contains 15 residues. V was pared by 1 base and J by 6 bases, with 6 bases of the junction left unmatched. Per the original methods: From reference gene primer amplification, estimates of nucleated cell counts were derived. Produced via immunoSEQ multiplex PCR; TCRdb's table is partial and in-frame only. That table supplies the V and J calls and clone size; D and trimming were determined from the DNA. The table includes 110,000 or so clones, around nine tenths detected once. Sequences were obtained from peripheral blood. The TCR sequence derives from a woman between 45 and 60 years old with acute or convalescent COVID-19. The rearrangement joins TRBV9 to TRBJ2-1; 8 bases are shared with TRBD2. CDR3 nucleotides: TGTGCCAGCAGCGTAAGCGGGAGATTCGTCAATGAGCAGTTCTTC. This gives the protein CASSVSGRFVNEQFF. Combining the CDR3 with reference TRBV9 and TRBJ2-1 gives the whole variable domain DSGVTQTPKHLITATGQRVTLRCSPRSGDLSVYWYQQSLDQGLQFLIQYYNGEERAKGNILERFSAQQFPDLHSELNLSSLELGDSALYFCASSVSGRFVNEQFFGPGTRLTVL.